The clone carrying this T cell receptor (beta chain) was detected many times. Its target is unknown. Extracted from the samples, RNA was reverse transcribed into cDNA to serve as the sequencing template. Generated by immunoSEQ multiplex PCR, the TCRdb table keeps only in-frame clones and is missing some. The data contain hundreds of thousands of clones, 35% to 45% of them seen just once; the ten biggest clones take up 0.45% to 0.55%. CDR1 and CDR2 (germline): MNHNS, SASEGT. The V end lost 1 base, the J end lost 7 bases, and 11 bases lay between the germline ends. CDR3 length equals 14 residues. This sample stems from a study of CD8+ T cells in alopecia areata. Study-wide findings and caveats: Greater clonality was observed in lesional scalp samples, especially alopecia totalis/universalis, versus normal scalp. With patients, TCR sharing proved less clear than in mice, a difference possibly related to HLA.

Treatment of the sample: oral pan-JAK inhibitor, 5-10 mg twice daily. The sample here was CD4+ T cells sorted from blood, taken at roughly week 30, from a patient treated with tofacitinib. The chain links TRBV6-1 to TRBJ2-1; either TRBD1 or TRBD2 may supply D (5 bases each). The source is a human donor with alopecia areata. This chain's CDR3 is CASSEDRGSNEQFF. CDR3 bases: TGTGCCAGCAGTGAAGACCGGGGCAGTAATGAGCAGTTCTTC.